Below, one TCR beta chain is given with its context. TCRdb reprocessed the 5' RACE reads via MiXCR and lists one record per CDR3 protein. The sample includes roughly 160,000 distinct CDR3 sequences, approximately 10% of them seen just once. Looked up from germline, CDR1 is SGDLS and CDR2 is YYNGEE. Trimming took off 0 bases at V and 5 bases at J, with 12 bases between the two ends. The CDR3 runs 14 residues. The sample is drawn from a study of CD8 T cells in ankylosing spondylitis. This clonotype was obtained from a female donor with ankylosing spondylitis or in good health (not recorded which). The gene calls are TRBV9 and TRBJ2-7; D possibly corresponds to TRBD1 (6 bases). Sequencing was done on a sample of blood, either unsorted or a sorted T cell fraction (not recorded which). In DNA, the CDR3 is TGTGCCAGCAGCGTAGGAGGGACATTGGACGAGCAGTACTTC. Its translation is CASSVGGTLDEQYF.